Below are 24 T cell receptor beta chains sequenced from a single sample in a study of blood T cell repertoires in COVID-19. Produced via immunoSEQ multiplex PCR; TCRdb's table is partial and in-frame only. The sample lists around 300,000 clones, around four fifths seen once, with over 8.5% in the top ten. The sample consisted of peripheral blood. These receptors were collected from a woman aged 50 to 60 who had recovered from COVID-19.

This sequence joins TRBV29-1 and TRBJ2-2, with a tentative D call TRBD2 (5 bases). The V and J ends lost 6 bases and 3 bases respectively, with 14 bases between them. CDR1 is SQVTM and CDR2 is ANQGSEA in the germline V gene. CDR3 length: 14 residues. The CDR3 loop reads CSVSRGMDTGELFF. CDR3 sequence (DNA): TGCAGCGTGTCACGGGGAATGGACACCGGGGAGCTGTTTTTT.

The rearrangement uses TRBV7-5 and TRBJ2-7; TRBD1 is taken as the D call from the table, unchecked against the DNA. TRBV7-5 is flagged as a pseudogene. The CDR3 runs 15 residues. The CDR3 region is CVRILNREDPYEQYF. CDR3 DNA sequence: TGTGTCAGAATCCTAAACAGGGAAGACCCCTACGAGCAGTACTTC.

At least ten counts were recorded for this clone. The V and J genes are TRBV6-6 and TRBJ2-6, with 10 bases identical to TRBD1. V shed 5 bases, J shed 2 bases, and the junction held 6 bases outside the gene matches. Germline assignment: CDR1 MNHNY and CDR2 SVGAGI (reference sequence). The CDR3 is 17 residues long. The CDR3 nucleotides are TGTGCCAGCAGTCCCGGGACAGGGGATCCTGGGGCCAACGTCCTGACTTTC. Protein sequence: CASSPGTGDPGANVLTF.

This clone occurred once. The chain carries TRBV5-1 and TRBJ2-5, with 10 bases that match TRBD1. This CDR3 contains 14 residues. Germline lookup yields CDR1 SGHRS and CDR2 YFSETQ. V was pared by 3 bases and J by 5 bases, with 4 bases of the junction left unmatched. CDR3 sequence: CASSSGQGRETQYF. CDR3 nucleotide sequence: TGCGCCAGCAGCTCGGGACAGGGGAGGGAGACCCAGTACTTC.

V is TRBV4-1 and J is TRBJ2-1; D not certain. The germline V gene has CDR1 MGHRA and CDR2 YSYEKL. Trimming shortened V by 8 bases and J by 3 bases, and 14 bases separated the two germline ends. The CDR3 has 14 amino acids. Written as DNA, the CDR3 is TGCGCCAGCGCCCTTACAGAAGGCTACAATGAGCAGTTCTTC. Translated: CASALTEGYNEQFF.

The V and J genes are TRBV6-2 or TRBV6-3 and TRBJ2-5; 8 bases line up with TRBD1. The V segment lost 3 bases and the J segment 4 bases; nucleotides outside the gene matches: 7. CDR3 length: 15 residues. Germline lookup yields CDR1 MNHEY and CDR2 SVGEGT. Written as DNA, the CDR3 is TGTGCCAGCAGTTATCTCGCACAGGGGGGAGAGACCCAGTACTTC. Translation: CASSYLAQGGETQYF.

The chain carries TRBV11-2 and TRBJ2-5; 9 bases map to TRBD1. The CDR3 totals 16 residues. Trimming took 1 base from V and 3 from J; bases not matched to a gene: 6. Germline values: CDR1 SGHAT, CDR2 FQNNGV. As DNA, the CDR3 is TGTGCCAGCAGCTTAGTTACCACAGGGGGCGAAGAGACCCAGTACTTC. The encoded protein is CASSLVTTGGEETQYF.

The genes are TRBV6-6 and TRBJ2-7; 8 positions agree with TRBD1. The CDR3 sequence is 15 residues long. With V trimmed by 7 bases and J by 2 bases, 10 bases remained unmatched. Germline values: CDR1 MNHNY, CDR2 SVGAGI (reference sequence). The CDR3 spells CASTQGQGGTYEQYF. CDR3 bases: TGTGCCAGCACCCAAGGACAGGGCGGAACCTACGAGCAGTACTTC.

The chain joins TRBV27 to TRBJ1-3; D uncertain. V lost 9 bases and J lost 0, with 6 bases in between. The V gene's germline CDR1 is MNHEY and CDR2 SMNVEV (reference sequence). This CDR3 comprises 12 residues. The CDR3 DNA reads TGTGCCAGTATGTCCTCTGGAAACACCATATATTTT. The encoded protein is CASMSSGNTIYF.

The rearrangement uses TRBV5-4 and TRBJ2-3, with D possibly matching TRBD2 (5 bases). The CDR3 sequence is 12 residues long. Germline CDR1 reads SGHNT; CDR2 reads YYREEE (reference sequence). Trimming took 6 bases from V and 5 from J, leaving 10 bases between them. CDR3 sequence: CASTIRGDTQYF. CDR3 DNA: TGTGCCAGCACCATTCGGGGAGATACGCAGTATTTT.

The chain uses TRBV4-3 and TRBJ2-5, with TRBD2 matching over 7 bases. J lost 1 base, V lost 1 base, and 3 bases had no gene match. CDR1 and CDR2 from the germline V gene are LGHNA and YSLEER. The length of the CDR3 is 15 residues. The DNA of the CDR3 is TGCGCCAGCAGCCAAGCCCCTAGCGGCCAAGAGACCCAGTACTTC. Encoded protein: CASSQAPSGQETQYF.

The V gene is TRBV11-2, the J gene TRBJ1-2, with 8 bases matching TRBD1. This CDR3 has 19 amino acids. V dropped 3 bases and J dropped 0; count of bases not matched to a gene: 15. In germline, CDR1 is SGHAT, CDR2 FQNNGV. The CDR3 sequence is CASSFASIALDRANYGYTF. The CDR3 region has the DNA TGTGCCAGCAGCTTTGCCTCAATCGCCCTGGACAGGGCTAACTATGGCTACACCTTC.

The chain has TRBV10-3 and TRBJ1-1; 8 nucleotides agree with TRBD1. There are 13 residues in the CDR3. V was pared by 7 bases and J by 2 bases, with 3 bases of the junction left unmatched. Per germline, CDR1 ENHRY and CDR2 SYGVKD. CDR3 sequence reads: CAIKGQANTEAFF. The DNA of the CDR3 is TGTGCCATCAAGGGACAGGCCAACACTGAAGCTTTCTTT.

The rearrangement uses TRBV18 and TRBJ1-1, with TRBD1 matching over 7 bases. V gave up 3 bases and J gave up 7 bases; unmatched junction bases: 11. The CDR3 is 15 residues long. Germline V gene sequence: CDR1 KGHSH, CDR2 LQKENI. As DNA, the CDR3 is TGTGCCAGCTCACCTACACAGGAAGGGGGCCGTGAAGCTTTCTTT. Its protein is CASSPTQEGGREAFF.

This clone was recorded once. The V gene is TRBV4-2, the J gene TRBJ2-5, with D perhaps TRBD2 (5 bases). The CDR3 has 16 amino acids. Trimming pared 8 bases from V and 5 bases from J, leaving 24 bases between. Germline V CDR1 and CDR2: LGHNA, YNFKEQ. CDR3 sequence: CASGYQRGPGEETQYF. The CDR3 DNA reads TGTGCCAGCGGATATCAACGCGGGCCAGGTGAGGAGACCCAGTACTTC.

The chain couples TRBV7-2 to TRBJ2-2, with 7 bases matching TRBD2. Germline values: CDR1 SGHTA, CDR2 FQGNSA. The junction had 6 bases not matched to a gene; V was cut back by 8 bases and J by 0 bases. This CDR3 has 15 residues. In DNA form, the CDR3 reads TGTGCCAGCCGGGGGGTACGGGCGAACACCGGGGAGCTGTTTTTT. It yields the protein CASRGVRANTGELFF.

V and J are TRBV6-6 and TRBJ2-7; 16 bases are a match to TRBD2. Germline loops: CDR1 MNHNY, CDR2 SVGAGI (reference sequence). Trimming removed 6 bases from V and 4 bases from J; junction bases left unmatched: 6. The CDR3 runs 16 residues. As DNA, the CDR3 is TGTGCCAGCAGAACGGGACTAGCGGGAGGGGGATACGAGCAGTACTTC. It specifies CASRTGLAGGGYEQYF.

This chain links TRBV21-1 with TRBJ2-5; whether TRBD2, the table's D call, matches the DNA was not checked. TRBV21-1 has pseudogene status. The CDR3 has 16 residues. The CDR3 loop is CASSSQTSGTAETQYF. The CDR3 nucleotides read TGTGCCAGCAGCAGTCAGACTAGCGGGACTGCAGAGACCCAGTACTTC.

The chain joins TRBV28 to TRBJ2-1; D gene unclear. Germline V gives CDR1 MDHEN, CDR2 SYDVKM. The V gene lost 5 bases and the J gene lost 9 bases, with 11 bases spanning the gap. The CDR3 length is 12 residues. As DNA, the CDR3 is TGTGCCAGCAGTCCCCTATCGGGTGAGCAGTTCTTC. Amino acids: CASSPLSGEQFF.

The chain is built from TRBV19 and TRBJ1-5; no definite D call. CDR3 length: 15 residues. Deletions cut 4 bases from V and 5 bases from J, with 15 bases between. In germline, CDR1 is LNHDA, CDR2 SQIVND (reference sequence). CDR3 loop: CASSKPLGDYQPQHF. Here the CDR3 DNA reads TGTGCCAGTAGTAAGCCCTTGGGAGATTATCAGCCCCAGCATTTT. Full variable domain (outside the CDR3, taken from reference TRBV19 and TRBJ1-5): DGGITQSPKYLFRKEGQNVTLSCEQNLNHDAMYWYRQDPGQGLRLIYYSQIVNDFQKGDIAEGYSVSREKKESFPLTVTSAQKNPTAFYLCASSKPLGDYQPQHFGDGTRLSIL.

The chain uses TRBV19 and TRBJ2-7, with D unclear. Germline V gene lookup returns CDR1 LNHDA and CDR2 SQIVND (reference sequence). The CDR3 has 15 residues. V was cut by 4 bases and J by 2 bases, with 15 bases left in between. This CDR3 reads CASSRSSSPAYEQYF. The CDR3 DNA follows: TGTGCCAGTAGTAGGAGCTCCTCCCCCGCCTACGAGCAGTACTTC.

Of note for this clone: This may arise from a read error, as a much more abundant clone is one base away. This rearrangement joins TRBV6-2 or TRBV6-3 to TRBJ2-3; 9 nucleotides align to TRBD1. CDR1 and CDR2 from the germline V gene are MNHEY and SVGEGT. V dropped 6 bases and J dropped 2; count of bases not matched to a gene: 3. The CDR3 loop spans 14 amino acids. The CDR3 coding sequence is TGTGCCAGCAGCGGGACAGGGACCACAGATACGCAGTATTTT. Amino acids: CASSGTGTTDTQYF.

This rearrangement joins TRBV4-2 to TRBJ1-5; D remains ambiguous. This CDR3 has 15 amino acids. Per germline, CDR1 LGHNA and CDR2 YNFKEQ. Deletions cut 0 bases from V and 7 bases from J, with 13 bases between. The CDR3 spells CASSQEITLRQPQHF. As DNA, the CDR3 is TGTGCCAGCAGCCAAGAAATCACCCTCCGGCAGCCCCAGCATTTT.

The V and J genes are TRBV2 and TRBJ1-6; tentatively, D is TRBD1 (6 bases). V was trimmed by 3 bases and J by 8 bases, leaving 14 bases between them. Per the germline V gene, CDR1 is SNHLY and CDR2 is FYNNEI. This CDR3 is built from 15 residues. The CDR3 protein is CASSDGAGHHSPLHF. CDR3 nucleotides: TGTGCCAGCAGTGACGGAGCGGGACACCATTCACCCCTCCACTTT.